One and the same sample provided the 9 T cell receptor beta chains below, sequenced in a study of CD8+CD57+ T cells in acquired aplastic anemia. Researchers used genomic DNA as the template to profile TCR beta VDJ and CDR3. MiXCR, applied by TCRdb to the reads, yields one record per CDR3 protein. The data hold a few hundred thousand distinct CDR3 sequences, with approximately 60% observed a single time. The sample comprised sorted CD4+, CD8+, or CD8+CD57+ T cells (not recorded which) from PBMCs. The source of these receptors is a human donor in good health.

This rearrangement joins TRBV5-1 to TRBJ1-6; TRBD1 aligns across 8 bases. In germline, CDR1 is SGHRS, CDR2 YFSETQ. Trimming removed 0 bases from V and 3 bases from J; junction bases left unmatched: 8. The CDR3 sequence is 18 residues long. The CDR3 DNA is TGCGCCAGCAGCTTGGGCTTAGTCGGACAGGGCTATAATTCACCCCTCCACTTT. Its protein product is CASSLGLVGQGYNSPLHF.

The CDR3, as DNA: TGTGCCAGCAGCTTGTCTGGGGCCTACTATGGCTACACCTTC. Residues: CASSLSGAYYGYTF. V usage is TRBV5-4 and J usage is TRBJ1-2, with D maybe TRBD1 (5 bases). The V gene lost 1 base and the J gene lost 3 bases, with 10 bases spanning the gap. CDR1 SGHNT and CDR2 YYREEE come from the germline V gene (reference sequence). The CDR3 consists of 14 residues.

The V and J genes are TRBV24-1 and TRBJ1-2; 7 nucleotides agree with TRBD1. The CDR3 consists of 14 residues. Germline V lookup: CDR1 KGHDR, CDR2 SFDVKD. Unmatched junction bases numbered 9, after V lost 7 bases and J lost 5 bases. The CDR3 bases are TGTGCCACCAGCACCCAGGGGGAAGAGTATGGCTACACCTTC. Translated, it gives CATSTQGEEYGYTF.

The chain couples TRBV11-2 to TRBJ1-1; TRBD1 might be the D (5 bases). This CDR3 contains 14 residues. V lost 2 bases, J lost 1 base, and 8 bases lay in between. The germline CDR1 and CDR2 sequences are SGHAT and FQNNGV. The CDR3 sequence is CASSLKRGNTEAFF. The CDR3 coding sequence is TGTGCCAGCAGCTTAAAGAGGGGGAACACTGAAGCTTTCTTT.

The sample holds many counts of this clonotype. The gene calls are TRBV5-1 and TRBJ2-1; D unresolved. The V gene's germline CDR1 is SGHRS and CDR2 YFSETQ. The germline V and J ends were trimmed by 0 bases and 4 bases, with 5 bases remaining between them. The CDR3 sequence is 13 residues long. CDR3 nucleotide sequence: TGCGCCAGCAGCTTGGCGCGTTACAATGAGCAGTTCTTC. Its translation: CASSLARYNEQFF.

The chain is built from TRBV20-1 and TRBJ2-3; 10 bases are a match to TRBD2. The V segment lost 6 bases and the J segment 4 bases; nucleotides outside the gene matches: 1. From germline, CDR1 is DFQATT and CDR2 SNEGSKA (reference sequence). The CDR3 runs to 12 residues. The CDR3 loop is CSAGTSADTQYF. The DNA of the CDR3 is TGCAGTGCGGGGACTAGCGCAGATACGCAGTATTTT.

The rearrangement joins TRBV2 to TRBJ1-2; D uncertain. Germline V gene data show CDR1 as SNHLY and CDR2 as FYNNEI. The germline V and J ends were trimmed by 2 bases and 7 bases, with 8 bases remaining between them. The CDR3 runs to 12 residues. The chain's CDR3 is CASSEYVSGYTF. The CDR3 nucleotides read TGTGCCAGCAGTGAATATGTTAGTGGCTACACCTTC.

This clonotype was seen just once. The V and J genes are TRBV10-2 and TRBJ2-7, with 9 bases aligning to TRBD1. The CDR3 sequence is 14 residues long. The V segment lost 6 bases and the J segment 3 bases; nucleotides outside the gene matches: 6. Germline V CDR1 and CDR2: WSHSY, SAAADI. The CDR3 DNA follows: TGCGCCAGCAGGGAGGGGACAGGGAACTACGAGCAGTACTTC. Amino acid sequence: CASREGTGNYEQYF.

The chain is built from TRBV2 and TRBJ1-2; TRBD1 is a possible D gene (6 bases). This CDR3 comprises 13 residues. Germline V gene lookup returns CDR1 SNHLY and CDR2 FYNNEI. Deletions cut 6 bases from V and 7 bases from J, with 15 bases between. This chain's CDR3 is CASRDSVNAGYTF. The DNA of the CDR3 is TGTGCCAGCAGGGACAGCGTAAACGCTGGCTACACCTTC. The full variable domain, in which reference TRBV2 and TRBJ1-2 provide the parts outside the CDR3, is EPEVTQTPSHQVTQMGQEVILRCVPISNHLYFYWYRQILGQKVEFLVSFYNNEISEKSEIFDDQFSVERPDGSNFTLKIRSTKLEDSAMYFCASRDSVNAGYTFGSGTRLTVV.